Listed here are 30 T cell receptor beta chains from one sample, sequenced in a study of blood T cell repertoires in COVID-19. Method: immunoSEQ multiplex PCR; TCRdb's copy keeps in-frame clones and lacks some. The sample includes 95,000 to 150,000 clones, 90% to 95% seen only once; the top ten take around 2%. Sequenced material: peripheral blood. The origin of the receptors is a man aged 45-65 years with COVID-19, enrolled during active disease.

The chain has TRBV4-3 and TRBJ2-3; TRBD2 matches at 12 bases. The CDR3 length is 15 residues. Germline CDR1 reads LGHNA; CDR2 reads YSLEER. The ends lost 3 bases at V and 5 bases at J; junction bases unmatched: 3. CDR3 DNA: TGCGCCAGCAGCCAGACTAGCGGGAGACAAGATACGCAGTATTTT. Translated, it gives CASSQTSGRQDTQYF.

The V call is TRBV11-3, the J call TRBJ2-2; 16 bases fit TRBD2. The CDR3 is 20 amino acids. Trimming cost V 0 bases and J 2 bases; bases outside gene matches: 6. CDR1 is SGHNT and CDR2 is YENEEA in the germline V gene. The CDR3 spells CASSLEEGLAGGPNTGELFF. The CDR3 DNA is TGTGCCAGCAGCTTAGAAGAGGGACTAGCGGGAGGGCCCAACACCGGGGAGCTGTTTTTT.

This clone was counted a single time. The V call is TRBV6-5, the J call TRBJ2-1, with 8 positions matching TRBD1. Germline V CDR1 and CDR2: MNHEY, SVGAGI. Unmatched junction bases numbered 5, after V lost 2 bases and J lost 11 bases. The CDR3 has 13 residues. As DNA, the CDR3 is TGTGCCAGCAGTTACGACGACAGGGGACAGCAGTTCTTC. It codes for CASSYDDRGQQFF.

The genes are TRBV21-1 and TRBJ2-5; the table's TRBD1 call for D was not verified on the DNA. TRBV21-1 is reported as a pseudogene. This CDR3 comprises 15 residues. The CDR3 coding sequence is TGTGCCAGCCTAAAGATCAGGGGGGTAGAAGAGACCCAGTACTTC. Protein sequence: CASLKIRGVEETQYF.

V gene TRBV12-3 or TRBV12-4 combines with J gene TRBJ2-5, with a weak D call TRBD1 (5 bases). The germline V and J ends were trimmed by 3 bases and 2 bases, with 7 bases remaining between them. CDR3 size: 13 residues. The CDR3 protein is CASSLGPQETQYF. The CDR3 nucleotides are TGTGCCAGCAGTTTGGGGCCACAAGAGACCCAGTACTTC.

The rearrangement joins TRBV7-3 to TRBJ2-1, with D perhaps TRBD2 (6 bases). Per the germline V gene, CDR1 is SGHTA and CDR2 is FQGTGA. Trimming took off 5 bases at V and 4 bases at J, with 15 bases between the two ends. CDR3 length: 15 residues. The CDR3 loop is CASSPTAGSYNEQFF. DNA for the CDR3: TGTGCCAGCAGCCCGACGGCGGGGTCATACAATGAGCAGTTCTTC.

J is TRBJ2-7 and V is TRBV7-2; D perhaps matches TRBD1 (5 bases). Germline loops: CDR1 SGHTA, CDR2 FQGNSA. The CDR3 runs 13 residues. V was pared by 5 bases and J by 3 bases, with 11 bases between. The CDR3 nucleotides are TGTGCCAGCAGCATTCAGGGTGGCTACGAGCAGTACTTC. Translating it yields CASSIQGGYEQYF.

J is TRBJ2-1 and V is TRBV4-2; a possible D gene is TRBD2 (6 bases). CDR1 is LGHNA and CDR2 is YNFKEQ in the germline V gene. The CDR3 is made up of 14 amino acids. V dropped 0 bases and J dropped 10 bases, with 13 bases sitting between them. CDR3 protein: CASSQDLGGREQFF. The DNA for the CDR3 is TGTGCCAGCAGCCAAGATTTAGGTGGGAGGGAGCAGTTCTTC.

The chain has TRBV2 and TRBJ1-3, with 7 nucleotides matching TRBD1. Germline V CDR1 and CDR2: SNHLY, FYNNEI. V lost 3 bases to trimming and J lost 4 bases; unmatched junction nucleotides: 3. The length of the CDR3 is 14 residues. The CDR3 DNA is TGTGCCAGCAGTGAGGAACAGGGGGGAAACACCATATATTTT. Protein: CASSEEQGGNTIYF.

V usage is TRBV6-2 or TRBV6-3 and J usage is TRBJ2-7, with D possibly matching TRBD1 (6 bases). This CDR3 has 15 amino acids. The germline gives CDR1 MNHEY, CDR2 SVGEGT. V lost 2 bases and J lost 1, with 12 bases in between. Here the CDR3 DNA reads TGTGCCAGCAGTTACACTTCGACAGGTTCCTACGAGCAGTACTTC. It yields the protein CASSYTSTGSYEQYF.

The CDR3 bases are TGTGCCAGCAGTTTAGGCAGGGCCTACGAGCAGTACGTC. This gives the protein CASSLGRAYEQYV. The chain links TRBV12-3 or TRBV12-4 to TRBJ2-7; tentative D call: TRBD1 (5 bases). CDR3 size: 13 residues. Trimming pared 1 base from V and 2 bases from J, leaving 6 bases between.

The rearrangement links TRBV28 to TRBJ2-4, with D perhaps TRBD1 (7 bases). The CDR3 contains 16 residues. V lost 3 bases, J lost 7 bases, and 19 bases lay in between. The V gene's germline CDR1 is MDHEN and CDR2 SYDVKM. Here the CDR3 reads CASSFGGGFLKNIQYF. The CDR3 nucleotides read TGTGCCAGCAGTTTTGGAGGGGGCTTTTTAAAGAACATTCAGTACTTC.

The chain employs TRBV29-1 and TRBJ2-5; a weak D match, TRBD1 (6 bases). V was clipped by 6 bases and J by 0 bases, with 11 bases between them. In germline, CDR1 is SQVTM, CDR2 ANQGSEA. This CDR3 is built from 13 residues. CDR3 coding DNA: TGCAGCGTCGGAGACAGGTACCAAGAGACCCAGTACTTC. Amino acid sequence: CSVGDRYQETQYF.

V and J are TRBV4-1 and TRBJ1-6; D is unresolved. The CDR3 is 18 residues long. CDR1 MGHRA and CDR2 YSYEKL come from the germline V gene. V gave up 10 bases and J gave up 4 bases, with 26 bases separating them. The CDR3 here is CATSHSCPEGAYNSPLHF. The CDR3 nucleotides read TGCGCCACCTCACACTCCTGCCCCGAGGGCGCTTATAATTCACCCCTCCACTTT.

This sequence joins TRBV18 and TRBJ2-5; 8 bases line up with TRBD1. V gave up 4 bases and J gave up 5 bases; unmatched junction bases: 6. The CDR3 length is 14 residues. Germline CDR1 and CDR2: KGHSH and LQKENI. CDR3 residues: CASSRGQGGETQYF. The CDR3 bases are TGTGCCAGCTCACGCGGACAGGGTGGGGAGACCCAGTACTTC.

This chain uses TRBV18 with TRBJ1-1; D remains ambiguous. V lost 3 bases and J lost 3, with 17 bases in between. CDR3 length: 16 amino acids. The germline V gene encodes CDR1 KGHSH and CDR2 LQKENI. Here the CDR3 DNA reads TGTGCCAGCTCACCGCCCTCGGCGGGGAGGGACACTGAAGCTTTCTTT. Translation gives CASSPPSAGRDTEAFF.

J is TRBJ2-5 and V is TRBV6-5; tentative D call: TRBD2 (6 bases). The CDR3 has 11 residues. In germline, CDR1 is MNHEY, CDR2 SVGAGI. The V end lost 8 bases, the J end lost 5 bases, and 9 bases lay between the germline ends. Written as DNA, the CDR3 is TGTGCCAGCGGTCGGGGGGAGACCCAGTACTTC. It specifies CASGRGETQYF.

The rearrangement uses TRBV6-2 or TRBV6-3 and TRBJ2-2; a possible D gene is TRBD2 (5 bases). The V and J ends lost 2 bases and 7 bases respectively, with 8 bases between them. The CDR3 has 13 residues. Germline CDR1 reads MNHEY; CDR2 reads SVGEGT. CDR3 nucleotide sequence: TGTGCCAGCAGTTACGAAGGAGGCGGGGAGCTGTTTTTT. This codes for CASSYEGGGELFF.

The chain combines TRBV5-1 with TRBJ2-7; D perhaps matches TRBD2 (5 bases). Deletions cut 1 base from V and 7 bases from J, with 9 bases between. Germline V lookup: CDR1 SGHRS, CDR2 YFSETQ. The CDR3 length is 12 residues. CDR3 protein: CASSLTGREQYF. CDR3 DNA: TGCGCCAGCAGCTTGACGGGAAGGGAGCAGTACTTC.

CDR3 bases: TGTGCCAGCACCTACAGGCTTTCCGGGGAGCTGTTTTTT. Encoded protein: CASTYRLSGELFF. The chain has TRBV11-2 and TRBJ2-2, with a weak D call TRBD1 (5 bases). The V end was cut by 7 bases, the J end by 6 bases, with 12 bases between. Germline CDR1 is SGHAT and CDR2 is FQNNGV. This CDR3 contains 13 residues. Full variable domain (rest looked up from reference TRBV11-2 and TRBJ2-2): EAGVAQSPRYKIIEKRQSVAFWCNPISGHATLYWYQQILGQGPKLLIQFQNNGVVDDSQLPKDRFSAERLKGVDSTLKIQPAKLEDSAVYLCASTYRLSGELFFGEGSRLTVL.

This clone was picked up one time. This chain connects TRBV7-2 to TRBJ2-1; TRBD1 agrees at 7 bases. The V and J ends lost 5 bases and 7 bases, in that order; junction bases with no gene match: 8. From germline, CDR1 is SGHTA and CDR2 FQGNSA. The CDR3 spans 14 residues. The CDR3 here is CASSPQGKGNEQFF. CDR3 nucleotide sequence: TGTGCCAGCAGCCCACAGGGGAAGGGAAATGAGCAGTTCTTC.

V is TRBV5-1 and J is TRBJ1-2; D is perhaps TRBD1 (5 bases). This CDR3 has 12 residues. CDR1 SGHRS and CDR2 YFSETQ come from the germline V gene. V was trimmed by 4 bases and J by 6 bases, leaving 10 bases between them. The CDR3 coding sequence is TGCGCCAGCAGCATGCTAGGGGATGGCTACACCTTC. It specifies CASSMLGDGYTF.

The CDR3 sequence is CASRRGGGEKLFF. The CDR3 coding sequence is TGTGCCAGCCGGCGAGGGGGTGGTGAAAAACTGTTTTTT. The chain links TRBV6-5 to TRBJ1-4, with D possibly being TRBD1 (6 bases). This CDR3 is 13 amino acids long. Looked up from germline, CDR1 is MNHEY and CDR2 is SVGAGI. Trimming stripped 8 bases from V and 7 bases from J, with 14 bases between.

This rearrangement joins TRBV18 to TRBJ2-1; 14 nucleotides match TRBD2. The J segment lost 6 bases and the V segment lost 6 bases, leaving 4 bases of the junction unmatched. This CDR3 is built from 15 residues. Germline V gene lookup returns CDR1 KGHSH and CDR2 LQKENI. CDR3 nucleotide sequence: TGTGCCAGCTCCGGGACTAGCGGGAGCCCCAATGAGCAGTTCTTC. This encodes CASSGTSGSPNEQFF.

J is TRBJ2-5 and V is TRBV29-1; no firm D call. The V end was cut by 3 bases, the J end by 5 bases, with 13 bases between. This CDR3 is built from 13 residues. Germline assignment: CDR1 SQVTM and CDR2 ANQGSEA. The CDR3 bases are TGCAGCGTTGACGGCGGCGGATGGGAGACCCAGTACTTC. It translates to CSVDGGGWETQYF.

This chain connects TRBV27 to TRBJ2-7; TRBD1 matches at 9 bases. J gave up 6 bases and V 5 bases, and 8 bases lay outside the gene matches. This CDR3 region has 14 residues. CDR1 is MNHEY, CDR2 SMNVEV, per germline (reference sequence). Written as DNA, the CDR3 is TGTGCCAGCAGTCCTGGGACAGGGACCCGCGAGCAGTACGTC. It codes for CASSPGTGTREQYV.

This chain uses TRBV7-2 with TRBJ1-6, with D possibly matching TRBD1 (6 bases). V lost 3 bases to trimming and J lost 7 bases, with 7 bases between them. This CDR3 has 13 amino acids. The germline CDR1 and CDR2 sequences are SGHTA and FQGNSA. CDR3 DNA sequence: TGTGCCAGCAGCTTCCAGGGGAATTCACCCCTCCACTTT. Protein sequence: CASSFQGNSPLHF. Looking up the rest from reference TRBV7-2 and TRBJ1-6 gives the full variable domain: GAGVSQSPSNKVTEKGKDVELRCDPISGHTALYWYRQSLGQGLEFLIYFQGNSAPDKSGLPSDRFSAERTGGSVSTLTIQRTQQEDSAVYLCASSFQGNSPLHFGNGTRLTVT.

DNA for the CDR3: TGTGCCAGCTCACCACCAATTCACAGGGTGATTTCCTACGAGCAGTACGTC. Amino acids: CASSPPIHRVISYEQYV. The chain carries TRBV18 and TRBJ2-7, with D possibly matching TRBD1 (6 bases). The CDR3 length is 17 residues. CDR1 is KGHSH and CDR2 is LQKENI in the germline V gene. V was shortened by 0 bases and J by 1 base, with 16 bases between the two germline ends.

V is TRBV29-1 and J is TRBJ2-5; no clear D. The CDR3 loop spans 12 amino acids. CDR1 and CDR2 from the germline V gene are SQVTM and ANQGSEA. Between the trimmed V and J ends, which lost 6 bases and 5 bases, there was a span of 13 bases. The CDR3 reads CSVRLTGETQYF. CDR3 nucleotide sequence: TGCAGCGTCCGACTGACTGGGGAGACCCAGTACTTC.

This clone is a singleton in its sample. The chain has TRBV5-4 and TRBJ1-1, with TRBD1 matching 8 bases. J was trimmed by 1 base and V by 4 bases; bases with no gene match: 9. Germline values: CDR1 SGHNT, CDR2 YYREEE (reference sequence). The CDR3 extends over 16 amino acids. In DNA, the CDR3 is TGTGCCAGCAGCGGAGCGGGACAGGCGACGAACACTGAAGCTTTCTTT. The encoded protein is CASSGAGQATNTEAFF.